The next 14 T cell receptor beta chains were all read from a single sample in a study of blood T cell repertoires in COVID-19. Clones were sequenced by immunoSEQ multiplex PCR, and TCRdb holds only the in-frame ones, with some missing. This table holds approximately 250,000 clones, around nine tenths found once. The specimen sequenced was peripheral blood. The origin of the receptors is a man younger than 40 with COVID-19, enrolled during active disease.

The chain has TRBV6-5 and TRBJ2-7, with TRBD1 matching over 9 bases. This CDR3 comprises 15 residues. Per germline, CDR1 MNHEY and CDR2 SVGAGI. The V and J ends lost 6 bases and 2 bases, in that order; junction bases with no gene match: 8. Written as DNA, the CDR3 is TGTGCCAGCAGGAAACAGGGGGCATCAACCTACGAGCAGTACTTC. Protein sequence: CASRKQGASTYEQYF.

The chain couples TRBV29-1 to TRBJ2-1; 9 nucleotides match TRBD2. Per the germline V gene, CDR1 is SQVTM and CDR2 is ANQGSEA. V lost 2 bases and J lost 3; bases outside the gene matches: 2. The CDR3 extends over 14 amino acids. CDR3 protein: CSVERLAVYNEQFF. The CDR3 DNA reads as TGCAGCGTTGAAAGACTAGCGGTCTACAATGAGCAGTTCTTC.

The V gene is TRBV6-5, the J gene TRBJ1-4; D is unclear. CDR3 length: 16 residues. V was trimmed by 2 bases and J by 7 bases, leaving 17 bases between them. The germline V gene has CDR1 MNHEY and CDR2 SVGAGI. CDR3 nucleotide sequence: TGTGCCAGCAGTTACCTGGGAAGCCGAGAGGGTGAAAAACTGTTTTTT. Its protein is CASSYLGSREGEKLFF.

The gene calls are TRBV2 and TRBJ1-4; 8 bases match TRBD1. Germline loops: CDR1 SNHLY, CDR2 FYNNEI. The V segment lost 5 bases and the J segment 3 bases; nucleotides outside the gene matches: 5. The CDR3 loop spans 15 amino acids. The CDR3 DNA is TGTGCCAGCAGTCCAACAGGGGGGGCTAATGAAAAACTGTTTTTT. This translates into CASSPTGGANEKLFF.

Here the CDR3 DNA reads TGTGCCAGCAGCCCCGGGGTTAGAGACCAGCCCCAGCATTTT. This sequence encodes CASSPGVRDQPQHF. V and J are TRBV11-2 and TRBJ1-5; D not resolved. Germline lookup yields CDR1 SGHAT and CDR2 FQNNGV. V shed 5 bases and J shed 7 bases, with 15 bases lying between them. The CDR3 contains 14 residues.

This sequence joins TRBV9 and TRBJ1-6; D is undetermined. V dropped 0 bases and J dropped 4 bases, with 8 bases sitting between them. The germline CDR1 and CDR2 sequences are SGDLS and YYNGEE. This CDR3 has 15 residues. This CDR3 is CASSVGSTYNSPLHF. DNA for the CDR3: TGTGCCAGCAGCGTAGGGTCCACTTATAATTCACCCCTCCACTTT. Drawing the rest from reference TRBV9 and TRBJ1-6, the complete variable domain is DSGVTQTPKHLITATGQRVTLRCSPRSGDLSVYWYQQSLDQGLQFLIQYYNGEERAKGNILERFSAQQFPDLHSELNLSSLELGDSALYFCASSVGSTYNSPLHFGNGTRLTVT.

This chain connects TRBV10-2 to TRBJ2-2; D is perhaps TRBD1 (6 bases). CDR1 is WSHSY and CDR2 is SAAADI in the germline V gene. Trimming took off 7 bases at V and 3 bases at J, with 12 bases between the two ends. The CDR3 totals 14 residues. The CDR3 coding sequence is TGCGCCAGCATTAGACAGGTCCACACCGGGGAGCTGTTTTTT. It translates to CASIRQVHTGELFF.

The rearrangement joins TRBV18 to TRBJ1-2; 8 bases are a match to TRBD1. The V gene end was trimmed by 5 bases and the J gene end by 4 bases; junction bases not matched to a gene: 9. The CDR3 consists of 15 residues. Germline CDR1 reads KGHSH; CDR2 reads LQKENI. CDR3 loop: CASSYPGGEGYGYTF. The CDR3 nucleotides are TGTGCCAGCTCATATCCAGGGGGCGAAGGCTATGGCTACACCTTC.

This chain joins TRBV19 and TRBJ1-1, with 9 positions matching TRBD1. There are 15 residues in the CDR3. The V segment lost 6 bases and the J segment 6 bases; nucleotides outside the gene matches: 11. From germline, CDR1 is LNHDA and CDR2 SQIVND (reference sequence). In nucleotides, the CDR3 is TGTGCCAGTAGGACAGCTTCGGGACAGGGCTCTGAAGCTTTCTTT. It encodes CASRTASGQGSEAFF.

This clone occurred once. CDR3 nucleotides: TGTGCCAGCAGCTCACCGGGACTAGCGGGGGCGGAGCAGTTCTTC. Its translation: CASSSPGLAGAEQFF. V usage is TRBV7-9 and J usage is TRBJ2-1, with 14 nucleotides matching TRBD2. With 4 bases clipped from V and 10 bases from J, the junction kept 6 bases outside the gene matches. Germline CDR1 SEHNR, CDR2 FQNEAQ (reference sequence). CDR3 length equals 15 residues.

V gene TRBV6-5 combines with J gene TRBJ2-7, with TRBD2 matching over 7 bases. The CDR3 is 15 amino acids. V shed 1 base and J 4 bases; nucleotides not matched to a gene: 7. Germline V gene sequence: CDR1 MNHEY, CDR2 SVGAGI. For the CDR3, the DNA is TGTGCCAGCAGTTACTGGGGGGGAATGGGATACGAGCAGTACTTC. The encoded protein is CASSYWGGMGYEQYF.

The CDR3 DNA sequence: TGCGCCAGCAGCCGTGACAGGGACAGGCAGCCCCAGCATTTT. Amino acid sequence: CASSRDRDRQPQHF. The gene calls are TRBV5-1 and TRBJ1-5; 8 bases are a match to TRBD1. The CDR3 contains 14 residues. Trimming took 4 bases from V and 7 from J; bases not matched to a gene: 7. Germline-derived CDR1 and CDR2 are SGHRS and YFSETQ.

The gene calls are TRBV6-5 and TRBJ1-1, with D perhaps matching TRBD1 (6 bases). Germline V lookup: CDR1 MNHEY, CDR2 SVGAGI. Trimming left V 3 bases short and J 2 bases short, with 10 bases between. The CDR3 is 14 residues long. CDR3 sequence: CASSYHRVNTEAFF. DNA for the CDR3: TGTGCCAGCAGTTATCACAGGGTAAACACTGAAGCTTTCTTT.

The chain recombines TRBV19 with TRBJ1-1, with 9 bases matching TRBD1. Germline CDR1 and CDR2: LNHDA and SQIVND (reference sequence). V shed 3 bases and J 2 bases; nucleotides not matched to a gene: 7. This CDR3 spans 16 amino acids. The CDR3 DNA follows: TGTGCCAGTAGTATTACAGGGGGCCCCTCAAACACTGAAGCTTTCTTT. Amino acids: CASSITGGPSNTEAFF.